These 27 T cell receptor beta chains share one sample of origin, sequenced in a study of post-analysis software for immune sequencing data. Study-level findings and limits: Patients showed TRBV5-6, TRBV5-1 and TRBV20-1 among about five TRBV segments more frequent than in controls.

Antigens of these TCRs are unknown. Presence of unique molecular identifiers characterized the TCR beta cDNA libraries. TCRdb re-called the PCR reads with MiXCR, one entry per CDR3 protein. This table has hundreds of thousands of distinct CDR3 sequences, 59% appearing once. The specimen was blood. The receptors were sampled from a girl aged 2-10 years with multiple sclerosis.

V and J are TRBV10-1 and TRBJ1-2; D uncertain. The CDR3 spans 17 residues. Germline CDR1 WNHNN, CDR2 SYGVQD (reference sequence). The germline V and J ends were trimmed by 0 bases and 0 bases, with 14 bases remaining between them. This CDR3 reads CASSESRSPGANYGYTF. The CDR3, as DNA: TGCGCCAGCAGTGAGTCGAGGTCGCCAGGCGCTAACTATGGCTACACCTTC.

This clonotype was recorded only once. V is TRBV10-3 and J is TRBJ2-1; tentatively, D is TRBD1 or TRBD2 (5 bases each). The CDR3 runs to 14 residues. From germline, CDR1 is ENHRY and CDR2 SYGVKD. Trimming removed 2 bases from V and 5 bases from J, with 10 bases in between. The CDR3 loop is CAISERGSDNEQFF. CDR3 nucleotides: TGTGCCATCAGTGAGCGGGGCAGCGACAATGAGCAGTTCTTC.

The chain has TRBV29-1 and TRBJ1-1, with D possibly matching TRBD1 (6 bases). V was pared by 7 bases and J by 4 bases, with 13 bases between. Germline V gives CDR1 SQVTM, CDR2 ANQGSEA. The CDR3 loop spans 12 amino acids. CDR3 sequence: CSGGRGLTEAFF. As DNA, the CDR3 is TGCAGCGGTGGTCGGGGGCTCACTGAAGCTTTCTTT.

The chain recombines TRBV7-2 with TRBJ1-6, with D possibly matching TRBD1 (5 bases). The germline CDR1 and CDR2 sequences are SGHTA and FQGNSA. The CDR3 runs 14 residues. The ends were cut back, 8 bases at V and 10 bases at J, with 18 bases in the middle. CDR3 sequence reads: CASGSSGNRSPLHF. CDR3 in DNA: TGTGCCAGCGGCAGTTCAGGGAACCGGTCACCCCTCCACTTT.

The chain couples TRBV13 to TRBJ2-4; perhaps TRBD1 as D (6 bases). The CDR3 has 17 residues. Germline V lookup: CDR1 PRHDT, CDR2 FYEKMQ (reference sequence). Trimming cost V 1 base and J 0 bases, with 13 bases left between them. The CDR3 bases are TGTGCCAGCAGCTTAGCAGGGGAGAGACTAGCCAAAAACATTCAGTACTTC. Translated: CASSLAGERLAKNIQYF.

This clonotype was found a few times. CDR3 in amino acids: CASSGTSGNYNEQFF. CDR3 coding DNA: TGCGCCAGCTCCGGGACTAGCGGGAACTACAATGAGCAGTTCTTC. This chain joins TRBV5-1 and TRBJ2-1; 13 nucleotides match TRBD2. This CDR3 has 15 amino acids. Trimming took 7 bases from V and 3 from J; bases not matched to a gene: 4. Germline V gives CDR1 SGHRS, CDR2 YFSETQ.

The sample holds a few counts of this clonotype. The chain combines TRBV29-1 with TRBJ2-3, with TRBD2 matching 10 bases. This CDR3 comprises 14 residues. Germline lookup yields CDR1 SQVTM and CDR2 ANQGSEA. V lost 7 bases, J lost 1 base, and 5 bases stayed unmatched. CDR3 residues: CSAERGGGTDTQYF. The CDR3 bases are TGCAGCGCCGAGCGGGGGGGCGGCACAGATACGCAGTATTTT.

The genes are TRBV20-1 and TRBJ2-7; the match to TRBD2 covers 12 bases. With V trimmed by 4 bases and J by 0 bases, 1 base remained unmatched. Germline CDR1 and CDR2: DFQATT and SNEGSKA (reference sequence). The length of the CDR3 is 14 residues. CDR3 in amino acids: CSATTSGSSYEQYF. The CDR3, as DNA: TGCAGTGCTACGACTAGCGGGAGCTCCTACGAGCAGTACTTC.

V is TRBV24-1 and J is TRBJ2-1, with TRBD2 matching 9 bases. Unmatched junction bases numbered 6, after V lost 5 bases and J lost 2 bases. Germline-derived CDR1 and CDR2 are KGHDR and SFDVKD. The CDR3 consists of 16 residues. The CDR3 DNA follows: TGTGCCACCAGTGGTCTAGCGGGAAGAACCTACAATGAGCAGTTCTTC. As protein: CATSGLAGRTYNEQFF.

The chain joins TRBV29-1 to TRBJ2-1; 8 bases are a match to TRBD1. The CDR3 sequence is 13 residues long. CDR1 is SQVTM, CDR2 ANQGSEA, per germline. V lost 2 bases to trimming and J lost 8 bases; unmatched junction nucleotides: 5. The CDR3 coding sequence is TGCAGCGTTGAAACACAGGGGGGTTATGAGCAGTTCTTC. Protein product: CSVETQGGYEQFF.

V gene TRBV4-1 combines with J gene TRBJ1-5; the D is unclear. The germline V and J ends were trimmed by 0 bases and 9 bases, with 9 bases remaining between them. This CDR3 has 13 amino acids. Germline CDR1 MGHRA, CDR2 YSYEKL. DNA of the CDR3: TGCGCCAGCAGCCAAGATATCGGATTGCCCCAGCATTTT. Amino acids: CASSQDIGLPQHF.

This clonotype was counted a single time. V usage is TRBV6-5 and J usage is TRBJ2-1, with D possibly TRBD1 on 6 matching bases. Trimming stripped 3 bases from V and 1 base from J, with 10 bases between. This CDR3 comprises 15 residues. Per the germline V gene, CDR1 is MNHEY and CDR2 is SVGAGI. The CDR3 spells CASSYHRVSYNEQFF. CDR3 coding DNA: TGTGCCAGCAGTTATCACAGGGTTTCCTACAATGAGCAGTTCTTC.

The chain links TRBV7-2 to TRBJ1-2, with TRBD1 identical over 8 bases. This CDR3 is 16 amino acids long. The trim removed 5 bases at V and 7 bases at J, leaving 15 bases unmatched. CDR1 and CDR2 from the germline V gene are SGHTA and FQGNSA. CDR3 protein: CASSLTAETGVLGYTF. The CDR3 nucleotides are TGTGCCAGCAGCCTTACCGCCGAGACAGGGGTTCTTGGCTACACCTTC.

V gene TRBV3-1 combines with J gene TRBJ1-5; no reliable D call. The V end lost 5 bases, the J end lost 11 bases, and 16 bases lay between the germline ends. The germline CDR1 and CDR2 sequences are LGHDT and YNNKEL (reference sequence). This CDR3 is built from 13 residues. The CDR3 loop reads CASSISGGETQHF. In DNA, the CDR3 is TGTGCCAGCAGCATATCCGGAGGAGAGACCCAGCATTTT.

The J gene is TRBJ2-7, the V gene TRBV3-1; D is unresolved. The germline V and J ends were trimmed by 1 base and 2 bases, with 9 bases remaining between them. This CDR3 spans 14 amino acids. Looked up from germline, CDR1 is LGHDT and CDR2 is YNNKEL (reference sequence). As DNA, the CDR3 is TGTGCCAGCAGCCAAGGCAGCCAGGCCTACGAGCAGTACTTC. Protein sequence: CASSQGSQAYEQYF.

Written as DNA, the CDR3 is TGCAGTGCTGGAGGGACTCCGGGGGGCGACGAGCAGTACTTC. Amino acids: CSAGGTPGGDEQYF. The J gene is TRBJ2-7, the V gene TRBV20-1, with D possibly matching TRBD2 (7 bases). V was trimmed by 5 bases and J by 5 bases, leaving 19 bases between them. Per the germline V gene, CDR1 is DFQATT and CDR2 is SNEGSKA (reference sequence). This CDR3 is 14 amino acids long.

The chain carries TRBV7-2 and TRBJ1-2; D is uncertain. The germline CDR1 and CDR2 sequences are SGHTA and FQGNSA. Trimming cost V 1 base and J 3 bases, with 6 bases left between them. The CDR3 covers 13 residues. The CDR3, as DNA: TGTGCCAGCAGCTTAGTGCGCCACTATGGCTACACCTTC. Protein: CASSLVRHYGYTF.

The chain is built from TRBV29-1 and TRBJ2-1; 8 positions match TRBD2. Germline CDR1 reads SQVTM; CDR2 reads ANQGSEA. Trimming cost V 4 bases and J 7 bases; bases outside gene matches: 12. This CDR3 has 15 residues. CDR3 in DNA: TGCAGCGTTGGGGGTCCAGCGGGAGTCAGTAATGAGCAGTTCTTC. It encodes CSVGGPAGVSNEQFF.

The rearrangement links TRBV5-1 to TRBJ1-1; D not certain. This CDR3 contains 15 residues. Germline V gene lookup returns CDR1 SGHRS and CDR2 YFSETQ. Trimming shortened V by 0 bases and J by 1 base, and 10 bases separated the two germline ends. The CDR3 protein is CASSLAERGNTEAFF. Written as DNA, the CDR3 is TGCGCCAGCAGCTTGGCCGAAAGAGGGAACACTGAAGCTTTCTTT.

As regards this clonotype: This CDR3 fails to terminate in the conserved phenylalanine or tryptophan, so it likely reflects a read error. The chain has TRBV5-1 and TRBJ2-1; TRBD2 aligns across 12 bases. The germline gives CDR1 SGHRS, CDR2 YFSETQ. This CDR3 is 17 amino acids long. V gave up 2 bases and J gave up 9 bases; unmatched junction bases: 12. CDR3 coding DNA: TGCGCCAGCAGCTTTTTCGGACTAGCGGGAAAATACTCTGAGCAGTTCTGC. This codes for CASSFFGLAGKYSEQFC.

Here the CDR3 DNA reads TGTGCCAGCAGCTTAGATTTTTGGCTAGCGGGGGTCTACAATGAGCAGTTCTTC. Amino acid sequence: CASSLDFWLAGVYNEQFF. This chain uses TRBV7-2 with TRBJ2-1; 10 bases fit TRBD2. The length of the CDR3 is 18 residues. In germline, CDR1 is SGHTA, CDR2 FQGNSA. The V and J ends lost 1 base and 3 bases, in that order; junction bases with no gene match: 9.

This clonotype turned up a few times. The chain employs TRBV11-2 and TRBJ2-1; TRBD2 is a possible D gene (5 bases). Germline V gives CDR1 SGHAT, CDR2 FQNNGV. V lost 0 bases, J lost 3 bases, and 9 bases lay in between. CDR3 length: 15 residues. The CDR3 sequence: CASSLELASYNEQFF. The CDR3 region has the DNA TGTGCCAGCAGCTTAGAGCTAGCAAGCTACAATGAGCAGTTCTTC.

This sequence joins TRBV20-1 and TRBJ2-7; 8 positions agree with TRBD2. V shed 4 bases, J shed 6 bases, and the junction held 11 bases outside the gene matches. There are 14 residues in the CDR3. Germline V gives CDR1 DFQATT, CDR2 SNEGSKA (reference sequence). CDR3 DNA: TGCAGTGCTATCAATTCCGGGACTAGGGTCGAGCAGTACTTC. Translation gives CSAINSGTRVEQYF.

The V and J genes are TRBV6-6 and TRBJ1-6, with TRBD1 as a possible D gene (6 bases). CDR1 is MNHNY and CDR2 is SVGAGI in the germline V gene (reference sequence). V was clipped by 5 bases and J by 8 bases, with 13 bases between them. The CDR3 is 14 residues long. CDR3 region: CASSGRGAYSPLHF. The CDR3 DNA sequence: TGTGCCAGCAGTGGACGGGGGGCTTATTCACCCCTCCACTTT.

The chain has TRBV4-1 and TRBJ1-5; D unclear. The germline V gene has CDR1 MGHRA and CDR2 YSYEKL. Trimming took off 0 bases at V and 3 bases at J, with 18 bases between the two ends. The CDR3 loop spans 18 amino acids. For the CDR3, the DNA is TGCGCCAGCAGCCAAGAGGGTCTAGGTTTTGGCCCCAATCAGCCCCAGCATTTT. Its translation is CASSQEGLGFGPNQPQHF.

This chain links TRBV10-3 with TRBJ2-7; 9 nucleotides line up with TRBD2. The J call may be mistaken, given a closer DNA end match to TRBJ2-5. This CDR3 spans 15 amino acids. Germline V gene data show CDR1 as ENHRY and CDR2 as SYGVKD. The CDR3 DNA sequence: TGTGCCATCAGTGAGTCTGGCGGGAGGGAAGAGACCCAGTACTTC. Residues: CAISESGGREETQYF.

This sequence joins TRBV15 and TRBJ2-7; tentatively, D is TRBD1 (6 bases). Per germline, CDR1 LNHNV and CDR2 YYDKDF (reference sequence). V was pared by 3 bases and J by 2 bases, with 17 bases between. The CDR3 is 16 amino acids. The CDR3 DNA reads as TGTGCCACCAGCAGGGACCGACGAGACAGGACCTACGAGCAGTACTTC. This codes for CATSRDRRDRTYEQYF.